Below are 22 T cell receptor beta chains sequenced from a single sample in a study of T cell responses to AZD1222 COVID-19 vaccine. Using immunoSEQ multiplex PCR, the repertoire was profiled, and TCRdb retains in-frame clones only, with some absent. The sample holds 200,000 to 250,000 clones, about 92% seen once. The sample was peripheral blood, taken on day 0 of MenACWY control vaccination. All receptors derive from an adult in good health.

This chain connects TRBV19 to TRBJ2-7, with 11 bases lining up with TRBD2. V shed 5 bases, J shed 1 base, and the junction held 4 bases outside the gene matches. Germline V lookup: CDR1 LNHDA, CDR2 SQIVND (reference sequence). The CDR3 sequence is 15 residues long. The CDR3 is CASSLAGGISYEQYF. The DNA of the CDR3 is TGTGCCAGTAGTCTAGCGGGGGGAATATCCTACGAGCAGTACTTC.

This chain connects TRBV5-1 to TRBJ2-2; D may be TRBD1 (5 bases). The CDR3 length is 16 residues. V was clipped by 0 bases and J by 0 bases, with 9 bases between them. Germline V gene sequence: CDR1 SGHRS, CDR2 YFSETQ. The CDR3 region has the DNA TGCGCCAGCAGCTTGGAGGGGCTACCGAACACCGGGGAGCTGTTTTTT. This translates into CASSLEGLPNTGELFF.

This clone occurred once. The rearrangement uses TRBV7-8 and TRBJ1-5; D unresolved. V lost 1 base, J lost 1 base, and 8 bases lay in between. The CDR3 loop spans 15 amino acids. CDR1 SGHVS and CDR2 FQNEAQ come from the germline V gene. CDR3 DNA: TGTGCCAGCAGCTTAGGGGCCAGAAGCAATCAGCCCCAGCATTTT. Its protein product is CASSLGARSNQPQHF.

The chain uses TRBV27 and TRBJ1-1; D is unclear. The CDR3 is 13 amino acids. Deletions cut 1 base from V and 2 bases from J, with 5 bases between. CDR1 and CDR2 (germline): MNHEY, SMNVEV (reference sequence). This chain's CDR3 is CASSLFRNTEAFF. CDR3 DNA sequence: TGTGCCAGCAGTTTATTTCGAAACACTGAAGCTTTCTTT.

V usage is TRBV3-1 (or the pseudogene TRBV3-2) and J usage is TRBJ1-2; the match to TRBD1 covers 7 bases. This CDR3 is 15 amino acids long. Germline values: CDR1 LGHDT, CDR2 YNNKEL (reference sequence). Germline trimming cut 4 bases from V and 1 base from J; bases unmatched to any gene: 6. The CDR3 DNA is TGTGCCAGCAGCCTATCGGACAGGTATAACTATGGCTACACCTTC. It specifies CASSLSDRYNYGYTF.

This sequence joins TRBV19 and TRBJ2-2, with D unclear. CDR1 LNHDA and CDR2 SQIVND come from the germline V gene (reference sequence). Trimming left V 1 base short and J 7 bases short, with 4 bases between. The CDR3 contains 12 residues. CDR3 in DNA: TGTGCCAGTAGTATAGCCCTCGGGGAGCTGTTTTTT. Its translation: CASSIALGELFF.

The chain uses TRBV30 and TRBJ2-5, with D hard to call. Germline loops: CDR1 GTSNPN, CDR2 SVGIG (reference sequence). The V gene lost 0 bases and the J gene lost 5 bases, with 7 bases spanning the gap. CDR3 size: 12 residues. The CDR3 is CAWSVIRETQYF. The CDR3 nucleotides are TGTGCCTGGAGTGTCATTCGGGAGACCCAGTACTTC.

The chain employs TRBV20-1 and TRBJ1-2, with unresolved D. Between the trimmed V and J ends, which lost 3 bases and 0 bases, there was a span of 8 bases. CDR1 is DFQATT and CDR2 is SNEGSKA in the germline V gene (reference sequence). CDR3 length: 13 amino acids. The CDR3 DNA reads as TGCAGTGCTAGTCCGGGTCCTAACTATGGCTACACCTTC. It translates to CSASPGPNYGYTF.

DNA of the CDR3: TGTGCCAGCAGCTTACTCTACGAGCAGTACTTC. Residues: CASSLLYEQYF. The V and J genes are TRBV7-9 and TRBJ2-7; no clear D gene. The CDR3 runs 11 residues. Germline CDR1 SEHNR, CDR2 FQNEAQ (reference sequence). The V and J ends lost 2 bases and 3 bases respectively, with 2 bases between them.

This rearrangement joins TRBV19 to TRBJ1-1; tentative D call: TRBD1 (6 bases). This CDR3 is built from 12 residues. Germline-derived CDR1 and CDR2 are LNHDA and SQIVND (reference sequence). V was cut by 4 bases and J by 6 bases, with 9 bases left in between. In DNA, the CDR3 is TGTGCCAGTAGTAAGGGGGGCTCTGAAGCTTTCTTT. Its protein is CASSKGGSEAFF.

This sequence joins TRBV19 and TRBJ1-3; no firm D call. CDR3 length: 11 residues. The germline V gene has CDR1 LNHDA and CDR2 SQIVND (reference sequence). V lost 3 bases to trimming and J lost 8 bases, with 5 bases between them. The CDR3 loop reads CASSIRYTIYF. The CDR3 nucleotides are TGTGCCAGTAGTATCCGGTACACCATATATTTT.

The J gene is TRBJ2-1, the V gene TRBV11-2; TRBD2 aligns across 9 bases. V dropped 2 bases and J dropped 6; count of bases not matched to a gene: 8. Germline-derived CDR1 and CDR2 are SGHAT and FQNNGV. The CDR3 has 16 residues. This chain's CDR3 is CASSLLRLADLNEQFF. CDR3 in DNA: TGTGCCAGCAGCTTACTCCGACTAGCGGACCTCAATGAGCAGTTCTTC.

The chain combines TRBV24-1 with TRBJ2-1; 10 bases match TRBD2. J was trimmed by 7 bases and V by 1 base; bases with no gene match: 9. The CDR3 length is 17 residues. CDR1 is KGHDR and CDR2 is SFDVKD in the germline V gene. CDR3 nucleotides: TGTGCCACCAGTGATTTAGTCCCTAGCGGGGGTGTGAATGAGCAGTTCTTC. Translated: CATSDLVPSGGVNEQFF.

The gene calls are TRBV7-9 and TRBJ1-2; D uncertain. Germline V lookup: CDR1 SEHNR, CDR2 FQNEAQ (reference sequence). With 4 bases removed from V and 2 bases from J, the gap between germline ends came to 8 bases. This CDR3 has 13 amino acids. The CDR3 coding sequence is TGTGCCAGCAGCTCAGACTCAAACTATGGCTACACCTTC. Its translation is CASSSDSNYGYTF.

The chain is built from TRBV27 and TRBJ2-7; D gene unclear. This CDR3 is built from 13 residues. Between the trimmed V and J ends, which lost 2 bases and 4 bases, there was a span of 9 bases. Germline V lookup: CDR1 MNHEY, CDR2 SMNVEV (reference sequence). In nucleotides, the CDR3 is TGTGCCAGCAGTTTAAATATAGGGTACGAGCAGTACTTC. Its protein product is CASSLNIGYEQYF.

V usage is TRBV7-2 and J usage is TRBJ2-3, with D possibly matching TRBD2 (6 bases). CDR1 and CDR2 from the germline V gene are SGHTA and FQGNSA. This CDR3 has 15 residues. With 2 bases removed from V and 2 bases from J, the gap between germline ends came to 11 bases. The CDR3 reads CASSLQRAVTDTQYF. DNA of the CDR3: TGTGCCAGCAGCTTACAGCGGGCGGTCACAGATACGCAGTATTTT.

In this sample, this clone turned up once. The chain joins TRBV6-5 to TRBJ1-5, with a weak D call TRBD1 (5 bases). V was shortened by 8 bases and J by 4 bases, with 18 bases between the two germline ends. The CDR3 covers 15 residues. Germline loops: CDR1 MNHEY, CDR2 SVGAGI. The CDR3: CASAPPGTGNQPQHF. The CDR3 DNA reads TGTGCCAGCGCCCCACCCGGGACGGGTAATCAGCCCCAGCATTTT.

The J gene is TRBJ1-1, the V gene TRBV30; no definite D call. CDR1 is GTSNPN and CDR2 is SVGIG in the germline V gene (reference sequence). V gave up 2 bases and J gave up 1 base, with 8 bases separating them. The CDR3 spans 13 residues. The CDR3 is CAWSKQTNTEAFF. The DNA of the CDR3 is TGTGCCTGGAGTAAGCAGACGAACACTGAAGCTTTCTTT.

This rearrangement joins TRBV5-1 to TRBJ1-2, with D unclear. The CDR3 totals 13 residues. Trimming shortened V by 4 bases and J by 4 bases, and 11 bases separated the two germline ends. Germline values: CDR1 SGHRS, CDR2 YFSETQ. The CDR3 is CASSQRGLYGYTF. CDR3 bases: TGCGCCAGCAGCCAGAGAGGGCTCTATGGCTACACCTTC.

The chain joins TRBV2 to TRBJ1-1; D not certain. Germline-derived CDR1 and CDR2 are SNHLY and FYNNEI. Between the trimmed V and J ends, which lost 4 bases and 1 base, there was a span of 7 bases. The CDR3 sequence is 13 residues long. CDR3 in amino acids: CASSVLGNTEAFF. The DNA for the CDR3 is TGTGCCAGCAGTGTCCTAGGGAACACTGAAGCTTTCTTT.

The rearrangement links TRBV5-1 to TRBJ2-2, with TRBD1 matching over 7 bases. This CDR3 is built from 16 residues. After removal of 5 bases from V and 3 bases from J, the junction contained 10 bases not matched to a gene. The germline V gene encodes CDR1 SGHRS and CDR2 YFSETQ. The CDR3 DNA is TGCGCCAGCAGTCGTACCGACAGGGCGGACACCGGGGAGCTGTTTTTT. Its protein product is CASSRTDRADTGELFF.

The V gene is TRBV2, the J gene TRBJ2-2, with TRBD1 identical over 8 bases. V trimming: 5 bases; J trimming: 4 bases; junction bases outside the gene matches: 6. The CDR3 consists of 15 residues. Germline V CDR1 and CDR2: SNHLY, FYNNEI. CDR3 in DNA: TGTGCCAGCAGTTTCGAGGGACAGGTCACCGGGGAGCTGTTTTTT. Translating it yields CASSFEGQVTGELFF.